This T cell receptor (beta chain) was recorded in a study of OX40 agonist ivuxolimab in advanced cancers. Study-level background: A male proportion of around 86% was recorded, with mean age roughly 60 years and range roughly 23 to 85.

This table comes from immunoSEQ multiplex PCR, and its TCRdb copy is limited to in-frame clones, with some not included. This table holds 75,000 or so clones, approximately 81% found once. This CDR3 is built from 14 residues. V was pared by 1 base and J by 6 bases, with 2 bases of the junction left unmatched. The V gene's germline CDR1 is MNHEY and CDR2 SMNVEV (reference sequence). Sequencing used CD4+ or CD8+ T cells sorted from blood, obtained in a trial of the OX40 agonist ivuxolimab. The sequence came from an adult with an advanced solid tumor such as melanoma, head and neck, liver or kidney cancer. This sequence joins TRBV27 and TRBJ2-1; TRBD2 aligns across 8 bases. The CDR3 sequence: CASSLWGTSNEQFF. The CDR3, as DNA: TGTGCCAGCAGTTTATGGGGGACTAGCAATGAGCAGTTCTTC.